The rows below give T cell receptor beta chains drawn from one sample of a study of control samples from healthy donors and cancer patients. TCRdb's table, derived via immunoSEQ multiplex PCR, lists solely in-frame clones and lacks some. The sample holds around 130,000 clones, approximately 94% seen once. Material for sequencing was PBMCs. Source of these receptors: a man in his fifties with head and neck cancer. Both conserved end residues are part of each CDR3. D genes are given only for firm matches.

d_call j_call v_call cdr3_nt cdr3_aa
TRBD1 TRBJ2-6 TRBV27 TGTGCCAGTCATTTGGGGACAGGGACCTCTGGGGCCAACGTCCTGACTTTC CASHLGTGTSGANVLTF
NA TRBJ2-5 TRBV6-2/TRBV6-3 TGTGCCAGCAGTTGGGCTGGGGACGAGACCCAGTACTTC CASSWAGDETQYF
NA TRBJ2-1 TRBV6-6 TGTGCCAGCAGTACTGCGCGGGGTTGGGAGCAGTTCTTC CASSTARGWEQFF
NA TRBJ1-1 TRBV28 TGTGCCAGCAGTCTCGCGTTTAGTTTGGCTTTCTTT CASSLAFSLAFF
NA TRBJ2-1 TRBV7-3 TGTGCCAGCAGCGGTGGGGGCCGCAATGAGCAGTTCTTC CASSGGGRNEQFF
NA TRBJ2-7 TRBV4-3 TGCGCCAGCAGCCACCTTTACACAGTCTACGAGCAGTACTTC CASSHLYTVYEQYF
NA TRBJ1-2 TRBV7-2 TGTGCCAGCAGCAAAGACTACACTAACTATGGCTACACCTTC CASSKDYTNYGYTF
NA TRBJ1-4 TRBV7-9 TGTGCCAGCAGCCAAGGGGTTGAAAAACTGTTTTTT CASSQGVEKLFF
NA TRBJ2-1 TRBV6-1 TGTGCCAGCAGTGAAGCGGTCAATGAGCAGTTCTTC CASSEAVNEQFF
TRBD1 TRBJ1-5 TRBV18 TGTGCCAGCTCACCAAGAGGACAGGAACAGCCCCAGCATTTT CASSPRGQEQPQHF
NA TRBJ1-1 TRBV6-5 TGTGCCAGCAGTTACGGGGGGACGGGGAACACTGAAGCTTTCTTT CASSYGGTGNTEAFF
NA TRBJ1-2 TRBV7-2 TGTGCCAGCAGCTTAGCGCGCAGGTCTTACTATGGCTACACCTTC CASSLARRSYYGYTF
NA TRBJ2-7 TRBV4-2 TGTGCCAGCAGCTCACGAGACCTAGAACACTACGAGCAGTACTTC CASSSRDLEHYEQYF
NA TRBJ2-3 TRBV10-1 TGCGCCAGCAGTGAGCCCCAGATCTCTAGCACAGATACGCAGTATTTT CASSEPQISSTDTQYF